The 15 T cell receptor beta chains reported below all come from one sample, sequenced in a study of T cell responses to AZD1222 COVID-19 vaccine (dated by TCRdb to 2020 to 2022). Explained via the paper, the time point label denotes: about 28 days (+/-7) after the second vaccine dose. Libraries were built with the immunoSEQ multiplex PCR assay. The immuneACCESS repertoire file appears here via TCRdb, limited to in-frame rearrangements. These files lack a portion of the clones; in checked studies, under half of the deficit traces to unresolved V genes, and the cause of the others is not known. The sample contains under 8,500 clones, 88% of them found a single time. The top ten clonotypes cover under 8% of the sample. This specimen was peripheral blood, taken 28 days after the second AZD1222 dose. Receptors originate from an adult who received the AZD1222 COVID-19 vaccine.

V gene TRBV24-1 combines with J gene TRBJ1-5, with D perhaps matching TRBD1 (6 bases). This CDR3 comprises 12 residues. CDR1 and CDR2 (germline): KGHDR, SFDVKD. Trimming cost V 4 bases and J 9 bases, with 9 bases left between them. CDR3 DNA sequence: TGTGCCACCAGTGACCCAGGGGTGCCCCAGCATTTT. This codes for CATSDPGVPQHF.

This clone was seen a single time. This likely comes from a read error, as the CDR3 has no conserved phenylalanine or tryptophan at its end. The DNA is omitted, as the CDR3 cannot be located on it reliably, and the CDR3 follows TCRdb's listing. This chain connects TRBV28 to TRBJ1-3; the table gives TRBD1 as D, unverified against the DNA. The CDR3 extends over 8 residues, inclusive of both ends. Germline V CDR1 and CDR2: MDHEN, SYDVKM. CDR3 residues: CASSPPLA.

The chain carries TRBV18 and TRBJ2-7; 7 nucleotides agree with TRBD1. CDR3 length: 16 residues. Germline V gene sequence: CDR1 KGHSH, CDR2 LQKENI. Unmatched junction bases numbered 9, after V lost 4 bases and J lost 0 bases. Written as DNA, the CDR3 is TGTGCCAGCTCACGCGCTGGGGACAGAAGCTCCTACGAGCAGTACTTC. It specifies CASSRAGDRSSYEQYF.

V and J are TRBV24-1 and TRBJ2-5; no reliable D call. Germline loops: CDR1 KGHDR, CDR2 SFDVKD. The V and J ends lost 5 bases and 3 bases respectively, with 9 bases between them. The CDR3 is 13 amino acids. In nucleotides, the CDR3 is TGTGCCACCAGTGCCACCGCCGAAGAGACCCAGTACTTC. Its translation is CATSATAEETQYF.

The count of this clone is one. The chain joins TRBV30 to TRBJ2-2; D not certain. The CDR3 totals 13 residues. Per germline, CDR1 GTSNPN and CDR2 SVGIG (reference sequence). The ends were cut back, 2 bases at V and 4 bases at J, with 8 bases in the middle. Here the CDR3 DNA reads TGTGCCTGGAGTCTGCAAGCCACCGGGGAGCTGTTTTTT. As protein: CAWSLQATGELFF.

The J gene is TRBJ2-5, the V gene TRBV23-1, with TRBD2 identical over 8 bases. TRBV23-1 is an ORF; its function is uncertain. Trimming cost V 3 bases and J 5 bases; bases outside gene matches: 11. The CDR3 contains 16 residues. The CDR3 is CASSHSRGRGAETQYF. The CDR3 nucleotides read TGCGCCAGCAGTCATAGCCGGGGGCGGGGGGCTGAGACCCAGTACTTC.

The chain links TRBV19 to TRBJ1-1, with 9 bases aligning to TRBD1. With V trimmed by 3 bases and J by 5 bases, 7 bases remained unmatched. The CDR3 has 15 residues. The germline CDR1 and CDR2 sequences are LNHDA and SQIVND (reference sequence). The CDR3 DNA sequence: TGTGCCAGTAGTATCACGGGACAGGGACCGACTGAAGCTTTCTTT. Translating it yields CASSITGQGPTEAFF.

The rearrangement uses TRBV2 and TRBJ1-4, with unresolved D. Trimming left V 5 bases short and J 4 bases short, with 8 bases between. Per the germline V gene, CDR1 is SNHLY and CDR2 is FYNNEI. The CDR3 runs to 13 residues. Here the CDR3 DNA reads TGTGCCAGCAGTCGACACCTTAATGAAAAACTGTTTTTT. Translated: CASSRHLNEKLFF.

This clone was detected only once. The chain is built from TRBV7-9 and TRBJ2-2, with D possibly TRBD1 on 5 matching bases. The CDR3 spans 14 residues. Germline CDR1 SEHNR, CDR2 FQNEAQ (reference sequence). Trimming left V 5 bases short and J 10 bases short, with 17 bases between. The CDR3 DNA follows: TGTGCCAGCAGCGTAACCAGCTTAGGGGCGGAGCTGTTTTTT. Residues: CASSVTSLGAELFF.

The sample holds one count of this clone. The J gene is TRBJ1-3, the V gene TRBV6-6; tentatively, D is TRBD1 (6 bases). Looked up from germline, CDR1 is MNHNY and CDR2 is SVGAGI (reference sequence). Trimming pared 6 bases from V and 5 bases from J, leaving 20 bases between. CDR3 length equals 16 residues. DNA for the CDR3: TGTGCCAGCAGGGGGGAAGACCTTGGACAGAGAAACACCATATATTTT. This sequence encodes CASRGEDLGQRNTIYF.

The chain is built from TRBV7-9 and TRBJ2-5; possible D gene TRBD2, 5 bases. The V gene's germline CDR1 is SEHNR and CDR2 FQNEAQ (reference sequence). V was cut by 4 bases and J by 3 bases, with 9 bases left in between. This CDR3 spans 13 amino acids. As DNA, the CDR3 is TGTGCCAGCAGCTCCCCCGGGAAAGAGACCCAGTACTTC. Translated, it gives CASSSPGKETQYF.

This clone was seen just once. The chain carries TRBV7-3 and TRBJ2-6; 9 bases are a match to TRBD1. J lost 0 bases, V lost 5 bases, and 8 bases had no gene match. The CDR3 length is 18 residues. The germline V gene has CDR1 SGHTA and CDR2 FQGTGA. The CDR3 sequence: CASSGGTGILSGANVLTF. The CDR3 nucleotides are TGTGCCAGCAGCGGCGGGACAGGGATACTCTCTGGGGCCAACGTCCTGACTTTC.

In DNA, the CDR3 is TGCGCCAGCAGCTCCGACGGTTACAATGAGCAGTTCTTC. Residues: CASSSDGYNEQFF. This chain links TRBV5-1 with TRBJ2-1; D ambiguous. Germline V lookup: CDR1 SGHRS, CDR2 YFSETQ. V dropped 3 bases and J dropped 4 bases, with 8 bases sitting between them. This CDR3 contains 13 residues.

The CDR3 nucleotides are TGCGCCAGCAGCCAAGATGTGGGGCGGCCCCAGCATTTT. Translation gives CASSQDVGRPQHF. The chain recombines TRBV4-3 with TRBJ1-5; TRBD1 is a possible D gene (5 bases). Per the germline V gene, CDR1 is LGHNA and CDR2 is YSLEER. This CDR3 region has 13 residues. V was clipped by 0 bases and J by 9 bases, with 9 bases between them.

The V call is TRBV20-1, the J call TRBJ1-1; no clear D. V gave up 5 bases and J gave up 7 bases, with 8 bases separating them. Looked up from germline, CDR1 is DFQATT and CDR2 is SNEGSKA (reference sequence). The CDR3 spans 10 residues. The CDR3, as DNA: TGCAGTGCTCCCGGATTTGAAGCTTTCTTT. It encodes CSAPGFEAFF.